This TCR beta chain was identified during a study of blood T cells in healthy people across ages. Whole-study findings and limits: Donors of long life had a larger count of naive CD4+ cells and greater diversity than aged donors.

To note about this clonotype: Antigen: not known.

The use of a sample-barcoded 5' primer and a J-beta primer mix characterized a second PCR of about 7 to 12 cycles. Every cDNA was tagged by a template-switch adaptor with 12 random nucleotides. MiXCR, run by TCRdb on the 5' RACE reads, gives a single entry per CDR3 protein. The sample has approximately 730,000 distinct CDR3 sequences, approximately 43% seen once. Germline CDR1 reads MNHEY; CDR2 reads SMNVEV (reference sequence). CDR3 size: 14 residues. The J segment lost 4 bases and the V segment lost 6 bases, leaving 5 bases of the junction unmatched. This receptor was identified in a woman aged 55-69 years in good health. Specimen: blood. This chain uses TRBV27 with TRBJ1-2; TRBD1 agrees at 10 bases. The CDR3 DNA reads TGTGCCAGCAGCACGGGACAGGGGTTCTATGGCTACACCTTC. This translates into CASSTGQGFYGYTF.